This TCR beta chain was obtained from a study of T cell responses to AZD1222 COVID-19 vaccine. TCRdb's table, derived via immunoSEQ multiplex PCR, lists solely in-frame clones and lacks some. The sample lists about 94,000 clones, approximately 88% occurring once. CDR3 length: 13 residues. The V and J ends lost 8 bases and 6 bases respectively, with 14 bases between them. The source is an adult who received the AZD1222 COVID-19 vaccine. This specimen was peripheral blood, taken 28 days after the second AZD1222 dose. V is TRBV12-3 or TRBV12-4 and J is TRBJ2-1, with D perhaps matching TRBD2 (5 bases). The CDR3 is CASGIPSINEQFF. The CDR3 DNA follows: TGTGCCAGCGGGATTCCTAGCATCAATGAGCAGTTCTTC.